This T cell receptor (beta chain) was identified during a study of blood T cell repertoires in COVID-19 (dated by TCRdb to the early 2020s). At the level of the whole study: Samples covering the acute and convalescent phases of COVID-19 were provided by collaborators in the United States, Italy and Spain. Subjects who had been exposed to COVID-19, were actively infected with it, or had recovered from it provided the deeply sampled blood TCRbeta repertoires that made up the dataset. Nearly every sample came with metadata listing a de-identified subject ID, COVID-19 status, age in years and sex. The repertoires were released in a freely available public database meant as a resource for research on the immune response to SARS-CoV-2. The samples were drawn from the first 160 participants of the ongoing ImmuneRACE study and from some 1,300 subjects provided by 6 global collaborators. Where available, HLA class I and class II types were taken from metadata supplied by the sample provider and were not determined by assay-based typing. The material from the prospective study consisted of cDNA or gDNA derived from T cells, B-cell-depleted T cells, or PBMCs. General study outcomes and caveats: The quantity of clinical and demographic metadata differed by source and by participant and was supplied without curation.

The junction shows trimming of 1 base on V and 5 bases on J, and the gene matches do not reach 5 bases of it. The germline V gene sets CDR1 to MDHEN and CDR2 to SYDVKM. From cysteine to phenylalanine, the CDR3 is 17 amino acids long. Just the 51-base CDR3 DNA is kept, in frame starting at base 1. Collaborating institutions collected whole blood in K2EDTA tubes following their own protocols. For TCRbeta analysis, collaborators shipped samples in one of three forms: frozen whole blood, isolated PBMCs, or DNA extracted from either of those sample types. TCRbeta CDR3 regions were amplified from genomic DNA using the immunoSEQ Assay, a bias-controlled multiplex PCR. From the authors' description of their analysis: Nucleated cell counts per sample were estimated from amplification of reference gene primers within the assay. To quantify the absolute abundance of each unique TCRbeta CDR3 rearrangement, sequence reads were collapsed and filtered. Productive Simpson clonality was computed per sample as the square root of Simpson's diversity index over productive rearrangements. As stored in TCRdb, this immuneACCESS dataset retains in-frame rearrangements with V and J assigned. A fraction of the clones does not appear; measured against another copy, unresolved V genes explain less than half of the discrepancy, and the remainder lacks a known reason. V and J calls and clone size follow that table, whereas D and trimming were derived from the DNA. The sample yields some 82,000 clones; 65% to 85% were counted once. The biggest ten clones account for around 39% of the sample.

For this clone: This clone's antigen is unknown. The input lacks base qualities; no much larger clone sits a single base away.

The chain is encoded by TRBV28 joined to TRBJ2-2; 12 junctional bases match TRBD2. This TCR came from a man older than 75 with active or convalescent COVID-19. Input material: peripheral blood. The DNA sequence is TGTGCCAGCAGTTTATCCCTAGCGGGAGGGCCAACCGGGGAGCTGTTTTTT. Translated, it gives CASSLSLAGGPTGELFF.